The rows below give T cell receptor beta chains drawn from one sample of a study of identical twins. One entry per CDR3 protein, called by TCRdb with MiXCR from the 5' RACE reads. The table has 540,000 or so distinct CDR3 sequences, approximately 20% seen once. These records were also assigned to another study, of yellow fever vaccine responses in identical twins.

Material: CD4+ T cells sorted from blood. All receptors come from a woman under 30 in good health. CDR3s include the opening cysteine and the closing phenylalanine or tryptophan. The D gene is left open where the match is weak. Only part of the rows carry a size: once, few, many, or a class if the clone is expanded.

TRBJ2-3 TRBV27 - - TGTGCCAGCAGTTTGAGGCCTGGGGCAGATACGCAGTATTTT CASSLRPGADTQYF
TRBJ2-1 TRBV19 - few TGTGCCAGTAGAATTACGGGACGCGATGAGCAGTTCTTC CASRITGRDEQFF
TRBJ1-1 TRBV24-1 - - TGTGCCACCAGTGATTATGGGGATGAAGCTTTCTTT CATSDYGDEAFF
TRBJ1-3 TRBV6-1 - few TGTGCCAGCAACCCCAGGGACTCTGGAAACACCATATATTTT CASNPRDSGNTIYF
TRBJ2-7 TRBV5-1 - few TGCGCCAGCAGCTTGGAGGCAGTCTCTTCCTACGAGCAGTACTTC CASSLEAVSSYEQYF
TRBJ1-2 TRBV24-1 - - TGTGCCACCAGTGATTTGGTTCATGGCTACACCTTC CATSDLVHGYTF
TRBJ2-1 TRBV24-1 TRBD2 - TGTGCCACCGCACCGGGAGGAAGGGGTGAGCAGTTCTTC CATAPGGRGEQFF
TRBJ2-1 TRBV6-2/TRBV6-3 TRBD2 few TGTGCCAGCAGTTACCGGGGGGGCGCCTACAATGAGCAGTTCTTC CASSYRGGAYNEQFF
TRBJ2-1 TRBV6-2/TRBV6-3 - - TGTGCCAGCAGTCGGCGTCTGGGACTTTTCAACAATGAGCAGTTCTTC CASSRRLGLFNNEQFF
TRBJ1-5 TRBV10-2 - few TGCGCCAGCAGTGATCGGCTGATGGGCAATCAGCCCCAGCATTTT CASSDRLMGNQPQHF
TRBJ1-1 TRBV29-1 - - TGCAACCAGGGAAACACTGAAGCTTTCTTT CNQGNTEAFF
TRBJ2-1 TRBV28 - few TGTGCCAGCAAAACGGGGGGCCGCAATGAGCAGTTCTTC CASKTGGRNEQFF
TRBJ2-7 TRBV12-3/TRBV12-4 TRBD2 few TGTGCCAGCAGTTTAGGGACTAGGGCCTACGAGCAGTACTTC CASSLGTRAYEQYF
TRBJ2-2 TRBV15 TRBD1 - TGTGCCACCAGCAGGCGGGGACAGGGGGCGCCCGGGGAGCTGTTTTTT CATSRRGQGAPGELFF
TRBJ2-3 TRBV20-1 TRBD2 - TGCAGTGCTTGGTCTAGCGGGGGGGCCAGAGATACGCAGTATTTT CSAWSSGGARDTQYF
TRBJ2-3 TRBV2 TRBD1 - TGTGCCAGCAGCCGGACAGGGTTAACAGATACGCAGTATTTT CASSRTGLTDTQYF
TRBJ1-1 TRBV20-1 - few TGCAGTGCTAGAGATGATAAGCCGAACACTGAAGCTTTCTTT CSARDDKPNTEAFF
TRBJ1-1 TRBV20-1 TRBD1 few TGCAGTGCCCAGGGGGCTTGGAACACTGAAGCTTTCTTT CSAQGAWNTEAFF
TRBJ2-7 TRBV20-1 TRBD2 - TGCAGTGCTGAAGGGGGACTAGCGGGAGGGCTTTTGGAGCAGTACTTC CSAEGGLAGGLLEQYF
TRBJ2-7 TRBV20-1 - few TGCAGTGCTAGCCCCCAGGCCCTCAGCTACGAGCAGTACTTC CSASPQALSYEQYF
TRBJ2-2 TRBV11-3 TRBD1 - TGTGCCAGCAGCTTACGGGACAGGGCAAGGGCCGGGGAGCTGTTTTTT CASSLRDRARAGELFF
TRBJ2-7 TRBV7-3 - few TGTGCCAGCAGCCAAATCTTAGGTTCCGAGCAGTACTTC CASSQILGSEQYF
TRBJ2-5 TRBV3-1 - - TGTGCCAGCAGCCAAGTGTCAGGGAACAGATACCAAGAGACCCAGTACTTC CASSQVSGNRYQETQYF
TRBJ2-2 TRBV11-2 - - TGTGCCAGCAGCTGGGGGCTCTGGGGAAGCGGGAACACCGGGGAGCTGTTTTTT CASSWGLWGSGNTGELFF